This is a list of T cell receptor beta chains from one sample in a study of blood T cell repertoires in COVID-19. This table comes from immunoSEQ multiplex PCR, and its TCRdb copy is limited to in-frame clones, with some not included. The sample lists more than 75,000 clones, around 85% occurring once. Sequencing was performed on peripheral blood. Receptor source: a man aged 25 to 40 with acute or convalescent COVID-19. Both conserved end residues are part of each CDR3.

j_gene: TRBJ2-2
v_gene: TRBV5-1
CDR3aa: CASSLAGAGASTGELFF

j_gene: TRBJ2-5
v_gene: TRBV5-1
CDR3aa: CASSLLGPSLGHGTQYF

j_gene: TRBJ1-5
v_gene: TRBV3-1/TRBV3-2
CDR3aa: CASSQEGQGNQPQHF

j_gene: TRBJ2-7
v_gene: TRBV28
CDR3aa: CATRKGVDEQYF

j_gene: TRBJ1-4
v_gene: TRBV7-9
CDR3aa: CASSLESPLNEKLFF

j_gene: TRBJ2-1
v_gene: TRBV2
CDR3aa: CASSDGTVTNNEQFF

j_gene: TRBJ2-5
v_gene: TRBV3-1/TRBV3-2
CDR3aa: CASSQTGPETQYF

j_gene: TRBJ2-1
v_gene: TRBV5-1
CDR3aa: CASSPGLGNEQFF

j_gene: TRBJ2-2
v_gene: TRBV7-2
CDR3aa: CASSFLGQATGELFF

j_gene: TRBJ1-5
v_gene: TRBV6-2/TRBV6-3
CDR3aa: CASSPLDRGRNSNQPQHF

j_gene: TRBJ1-3
v_gene: TRBV7-9
CDR3aa: CASSRQGSGNTIYF

j_gene: TRBJ1-1
v_gene: TRBV11-2
CDR3aa: CASSLAQGATEAFF

j_gene: TRBJ1-1
v_gene: TRBV30
CDR3aa: CAWSVPGNTEAFF

j_gene: TRBJ2-3
v_gene: TRBV28
CDR3aa: CASSPTPFLGADTQYF

j_gene: TRBJ2-2
v_gene: TRBV14
CDR3aa: CASSHRPPNTGELFF

j_gene: TRBJ2-5
v_gene: TRBV6-5
CDR3aa: CASSYRTGETQYF

j_gene: TRBJ2-3
v_gene: TRBV4-1
CDR3aa: CASSQSGQGTDTQYF

j_gene: TRBJ1-6
v_gene: TRBV11-2
CDR3aa: CASRIPGQRDSPLHF

j_gene: TRBJ2-5
v_gene: TRBV27
CDR3aa: CASTPSPSGRPKGLQETQYF

j_gene: TRBJ2-5
v_gene: TRBV18
CDR3aa: CASSPGIQETQYF

j_gene: TRBJ1-4
v_gene: TRBV5-1
CDR3aa: CASSLGDGQLNEKLFF

j_gene: TRBJ1-5
v_gene: TRBV2
CDR3aa: CATGTGGQPQHF

j_gene: TRBJ2-7
v_gene: TRBV19
CDR3aa: CASSISAGGTGAYEQYF

j_gene: TRBJ1-1
v_gene: TRBV29-1
CDR3aa: CSVARDTEAFF

j_gene: TRBJ2-2
v_gene: TRBV6-4
CDR3aa: CASSAGTFRDTGELFF

j_gene: TRBJ1-4
v_gene: TRBV7-9
CDR3aa: CASSSPRRDGLFF

j_gene: TRBJ1-2
v_gene: TRBV12-3/TRBV12-4
CDR3aa: CASSSARGGGYTF